The 2 T cell receptor beta chains listed next were all sequenced from one sample in a study of T-cell reconstitution after alpha-beta-depleted transplantation in children. Preparation of the TCRbeta library involved a method that used unique molecular identifiers. MiXCR, run by TCRdb on the PCR reads, gives a single entry per CDR3 protein. Of about 640,000 distinct CDR3 sequences in the sample, about 15% were seen once. Sequences were derived from PBMCs from the stem cell graft donor, sampled from the stem cell graft. These receptors were taken from a human donor who donated a stem cell graft to a child with acute myeloid leukemia.

The chain links TRBV7-6 to TRBJ2-5; no clear D gene. CDR1 is SGHVS, CDR2 FNYEAQ, per germline. This CDR3 has 13 residues. V gave up 1 base and J gave up 4 bases, with 7 bases separating them. The CDR3: CASSLGFPETQYF. The CDR3 DNA reads as TGTGCCAGCAGCTTAGGATTTCCAGAGACCCAGTACTTC.

This clonotype has at least ten counts. V gene TRBV20-1 combines with J gene TRBJ1-2, with D unresolved. The CDR3 length is 12 residues. Trimming took 6 bases from V and 5 from J, leaving 13 bases between them. Germline CDR1 reads DFQATT; CDR2 reads SNEGSKA (reference sequence). CDR3 sequence: CSARTDSYGYTF. CDR3 DNA sequence: TGCAGTGCACGGACCGACTCTTATGGCTACACCTTC.